This T cell receptor beta chain stems from a study of cytomegalovirus exposure and HLA in healthy donors. Study information: Per a later analysis, the 666 first-cohort and 120 validation repertoires shared one platform. Overall study findings and caveats: The tendency of first-cohort TCR clusters to co-occur in the 120 or so validation repertoires was the finding of a later analysis. Among TCR sequences, most were rare, though some public TCRs appeared in many donors.

Sequencing used immunoSEQ multiplex PCR; TCRdb keeps in-frame clones, though not all of them. Of some 80,000 clones listed, roughly 96% are singletons. The germline CDR1 and CDR2 sequences are SGHRS and YFSETQ. CDR3 length equals 13 residues. V was pared by 4 bases and J by 6 bases, with 13 bases between. Concerning this clone itself: The antigen remains undetermined.

The sample comprised PBMCs. The J gene is TRBJ1-1, the V gene TRBV5-1; D gene unclear. This receptor was obtained from a woman between 18 and 29 years old in good health and CMV-seronegative. DNA of the CDR3: TGCGCCAGCAGCCTTACGCCGGGAGCTGAAGCTTTCTTT. This encodes CASSLTPGAEAFF.